Each of the 16 T cell receptor beta chains below was sequenced from the same sample in a study of T cells in localized non-small cell lung cancer. TCRdb's table, derived via immunoSEQ multiplex PCR, lists solely in-frame clones and lacks some. The table shows about 4,000 clones, with around 40% occurring only once. The material sequenced was lung tumor tissue, taken before any cancer treatment. Receptors were obtained from a woman aged 40 to 75 with stage I lung adenocarcinoma.

This clone is termed medium-sized. This chain connects TRBV28 to TRBJ2-1; 10 bases match TRBD2. Germline CDR1 is MDHEN and CDR2 is SYDVKM. There are 15 residues in the CDR3. Losses at the gene ends were 11 bases for V and 8 bases for J; bases not matched to a gene: 15. CDR3 DNA sequence: TGTGCCGCCAAGGGACTAGCGACCCTCCGGGATGAGCAGTTCTTC. Translated, it gives CAAKGLATLRDEQFF.

This clone has just a few counts. This rearrangement joins TRBV28 to TRBJ2-7; D remains ambiguous. Germline V gives CDR1 MDHEN, CDR2 SYDVKM. Trimming stripped 2 bases from V and 1 base from J, with 6 bases between. The CDR3 has 13 amino acids. CDR3 in DNA: TGTGCCAGCAGTTTAGTACAGTCCTACGAGCAGTACTTC. Translation: CASSLVQSYEQYF.

The V call is TRBV19, the J call TRBJ2-3; D is ambiguous. The CDR3 is 13 amino acids. Germline-derived CDR1 and CDR2 are LNHDA and SQIVND (reference sequence). Trimming took 5 bases from V and 3 from J, leaving 9 bases between them. CDR3 bases: TGTGCCAGTAGTCCTACCTGGACAGATACGCAGTATTTT. This codes for CASSPTWTDTQYF.

V is TRBV6-8 and J is TRBJ1-1; D call uncertain. V was pared by 6 bases and J by 7 bases, with 12 bases between. The CDR3 contains 12 residues. Germline V gene data show CDR1 as MNHGY and CDR2 as SAAAGT. The CDR3 loop reads CASSPGGNEAFF. The CDR3 DNA is TGTGCCAGCAGCCCCGGAGGGAATGAAGCTTTCTTT.

There are a few counts of this clone. The V gene is TRBV15, the J gene TRBJ2-5; the match to TRBD1 covers 7 bases. The CDR3 contains 15 residues. Per germline, CDR1 LNHNV and CDR2 YYDKDF (reference sequence). The J segment lost 5 bases and the V segment lost 3 bases, leaving 9 bases of the junction unmatched. CDR3 loop: CATSSGGGRGETQYF. CDR3 in DNA: TGTGCCACCAGCAGTGGAGGCGGCAGGGGGGAGACCCAGTACTTC.

The chain recombines TRBV5-1 with TRBJ2-3; D is perhaps TRBD2 (5 bases). CDR1 is SGHRS and CDR2 is YFSETQ in the germline V gene. CDR3 length equals 14 residues. Trimming removed 0 bases at V and 3 bases at J, with 8 bases between. In DNA form, the CDR3 reads TGCGCCAGCAGCTTGGAACCGGGAACAGATACGCAGTATTTT. This gives the protein CASSLEPGTDTQYF. The variable domain in full, with the rest retrieved from reference TRBV5-1 and TRBJ2-3, is KAGVTQTPRYLIKTRGQQVTLSCSPISGHRSVSWYQQTPGQGLQFLFEYFSETQRNKGNFPGRFSGRQFSNSRSEMNVSTLELGDSALYLCASSLEPGTDTQYFGPGTRLTVL.

This chain connects TRBV18 to TRBJ2-7; D unresolved. The CDR3 consists of 14 residues. The germline CDR1 and CDR2 sequences are KGHSH and LQKENI. The V and J ends lost 2 bases and 3 bases respectively, with 11 bases between them. Here the CDR3 DNA reads TGTGCCAGCTCACCAGAACAGAGGTTCTACGAGCAGTACTTC. Its protein is CASSPEQRFYEQYF.

This clone was picked up a small number of times. The chain joins TRBV6-8 to TRBJ2-3; the match to TRBD2 covers 7 bases. There are 15 residues in the CDR3. Trimming at V came to 10 bases and at J to 1 base, leaving 11 bases not matched to a gene. Germline-derived CDR1 and CDR2 are MNHGY and SAAAGT. Written as DNA, the CDR3 is TGTGCCATCGGCGAAATAGCGGGCGGCACAGATACGCAGTATTTT. Translating it yields CAIGEIAGGTDTQYF.

Within the sample, this clone is medium-sized. The chain couples TRBV11-3 to TRBJ1-5; D ambiguous. The CDR3 totals 16 residues. Germline V gene lookup returns CDR1 SGHNT and CDR2 YENEEA. Trimming cost V 4 bases and J 2 bases, with 15 bases left between them. CDR3 coding DNA: TGTGCCAGCAGCTCCACCGTACTGGTCGGCAATCAGCCCCAGCATTTT. Residues: CASSSTVLVGNQPQHF.

V gene TRBV9 combines with J gene TRBJ2-7, with a tentative D call TRBD2 (5 bases). Trimming took 2 bases from V and 7 from J, leaving 16 bases between them. CDR1 is SGDLS, CDR2 YYNGEE, per germline. The length of the CDR3 is 14 residues. CDR3 protein: CASSVDFSPLEQYF. The CDR3 nucleotides read TGTGCCAGCAGCGTGGACTTTAGCCCTCTGGAGCAGTACTTC.

The rearrangement links TRBV11-3 to TRBJ2-7; weak D call: TRBD2 (5 bases). There are 14 residues in the CDR3. Germline V gene lookup returns CDR1 SGHNT and CDR2 YENEEA. V lost 5 bases, J lost 0 bases, and 11 bases lay in between. This chain's CDR3 is CASSPRGLSYEQYF. The CDR3 nucleotides are TGTGCCAGCAGCCCCCGGGGTCTCTCCTACGAGCAGTACTTC.

This clone has only a few counts. V is TRBV4-1 and J is TRBJ2-5; no firm D call. CDR3 size: 17 residues. Germline V lookup: CDR1 MGHRA, CDR2 YSYEKL. V was shortened by 0 bases and J by 4 bases, with 18 bases between the two germline ends. The CDR3 region is CASSQEALRLSVETQYF. The CDR3 DNA sequence: TGCGCCAGCAGCCAAGAAGCCCTGCGCCTCAGTGTAGAGACCCAGTACTTC.

Of note for this clone: Within the sample, other DNA sequences also encode this same CDR3. The chain couples TRBV18 to TRBJ2-5; TRBD2 aligns across 7 bases. The J segment lost 5 bases and the V segment lost 1 base, leaving 7 bases of the junction unmatched. Looked up from germline, CDR1 is KGHSH and CDR2 is LQKENI. The length of the CDR3 is 15 residues. The chain's CDR3 is CASSPRGQGGETQYF. CDR3 coding DNA: TGTGCCAGCTCACCACGAGGGCAGGGAGGGGAGACCCAGTACTTC.

This sequence joins TRBV9 and TRBJ2-1; 14 bases are shared with TRBD2. The ends lost 3 bases at V and 9 bases at J; junction bases unmatched: 2. The CDR3 runs to 14 residues. Per the germline V gene, CDR1 is SGDLS and CDR2 is YYNGEE. The CDR3 protein is CASSGLAGGIEQFF. CDR3 in DNA: TGTGCCAGCAGCGGACTAGCGGGAGGGATTGAGCAGTTCTTC.

This clone was seen more than once but under ten times. Other DNA sequences within the sample encode an identical CDR3. The chain couples TRBV15 to TRBJ2-7; 11 nucleotides align to TRBD1. The J segment lost 5 bases and the V segment lost 1 base, leaving 4 bases of the junction unmatched. The CDR3 consists of 15 residues. Germline V lookup: CDR1 LNHNV, CDR2 YYDKDF (reference sequence). CDR3 region: CATSRGTGGQNEQYF. CDR3 sequence (DNA): TGTGCCACCAGCAGAGGGACAGGGGGCCAGAACGAGCAGTACTTC.

The chain recombines TRBV6-8 with TRBJ2-7, with 9 positions matching TRBD1. V gave up 4 bases and J gave up 4 bases; unmatched junction bases: 2. The CDR3 covers 13 residues. Looked up from germline, CDR1 is MNHGY and CDR2 is SAAAGT. The CDR3 DNA is TGTGCCAGCAGTTTCGACAGGGGGTACGAGCAGTACTTC. Translation: CASSFDRGYEQYF.